The 9 T cell receptor beta chains presented below share a single source sample, sequenced in a study of chemoradiotherapy in HPV16-positive cancers. The assay was immunoSEQ multiplex PCR, and TCRdb's table has in-frame clones only and misses some. This sample has roughly 19,000 clones; 87% occur once, and the top ten carry 2% to 2.5%. This sample comprised blood, obtained from a patient who underwent chemoradiotherapy. These receptors all stem from a human donor with HPV-associated anogenital cancer.

This clone showed up just once. The rearrangement uses TRBV5-1 and TRBJ2-1, with 8 bases lining up with TRBD2. CDR1 is SGHRS and CDR2 is YFSETQ in the germline V gene. V lost 0 bases and J lost 0; bases outside the gene matches: 2. The CDR3 extends over 16 amino acids. CDR3 sequence reads: CASSLVAGFSYNEQFF. The CDR3 DNA is TGCGCCAGCAGCTTGGTAGCGGGGTTCTCCTACAATGAGCAGTTCTTC. Full variable domain (outside the CDR3, taken from reference TRBV5-1 and TRBJ2-1): KAGVTQTPRYLIKTRGQQVTLSCSPISGHRSVSWYQQTPGQGLQFLFEYFSETQRNKGNFPGRFSGRQFSNSRSEMNVSTLELGDSALYLCASSLVAGFSYNEQFFGPGTRLTVL.

This clone occurred once. The chain uses TRBV18 and TRBJ2-3, with D maybe TRBD2 (6 bases). CDR3 length: 16 residues. Germline loops: CDR1 KGHSH, CDR2 LQKENI. Deletions cut 1 base from V and 1 base from J, with 12 bases between. The CDR3 DNA reads as TGTGCCAGCTCACCACTCCCGGGAGCCCGCACAGATACGCAGTATTTT. It codes for CASSPLPGARTDTQYF.

V usage is TRBV10-1 and J usage is TRBJ2-3; D may be TRBD2 (6 bases). V shed 4 bases and J shed 0 bases, with 14 bases lying between them. The V gene's germline CDR1 is WNHNN and CDR2 SYGVQD (reference sequence). This CDR3 has 16 residues. CDR3 amino acids: CASSANWDSSTDTQYF. In DNA, the CDR3 is TGCGCCAGCAGTGCCAATTGGGACTCTAGCACAGATACGCAGTATTTT.

Here the CDR3 reads CASSARDRGRVSAFF. CDR3 coding DNA: TGTGCCAGTAGTGCCCGGGACAGGGGGCGCGTTTCGGCTTTCTTT. This chain uses TRBV19 with TRBJ1-1, with 12 bases aligning to TRBD1. Unmatched junction bases numbered 12, after V lost 5 bases and J lost 11 bases. The CDR3 totals 15 residues. CDR1 is LNHDA and CDR2 is SQIVND in the germline V gene (reference sequence).

The chain joins TRBV5-1 to TRBJ1-4, with 7 bases lining up with TRBD1. This CDR3 region has 14 residues. Germline loops: CDR1 SGHRS, CDR2 YFSETQ. J gave up 2 bases and V 3 bases, and 1 base lay outside the gene matches. The DNA of the CDR3 is TGCGCCAGCAGCTCAGGGGGTACTAATGAAAAACTGTTTTTT. Amino acids: CASSSGGTNEKLFF.

This clone was found once. This chain connects TRBV19 to TRBJ1-2; no definite D call. The CDR3 spans 13 residues. Between the trimmed V and J ends, which lost 7 bases and 8 bases, there was a span of 17 bases. Germline assignment: CDR1 LNHDA and CDR2 SQIVND (reference sequence). The CDR3 nucleotides read TGTGCCAGTACCCCGGCCCGGGGTCACGGCTACACCTTC. It codes for CASTPARGHGYTF.

This chain links TRBV7-2 with TRBJ2-2; 14 bases match TRBD2. The CDR3 runs to 16 residues. Looked up from germline, CDR1 is SGHTA and CDR2 is FQGNSA. Trimming cost V 5 bases and J 6 bases; bases outside gene matches: 5. CDR3 residues: CASSLGTSGRAGELFF. For the CDR3, the DNA is TGTGCCAGCAGCCTGGGGACTAGCGGGAGAGCCGGGGAGCTGTTTTTT.

The DNA of the CDR3 is TGTGCCAGCTCACCGGTGAGGACAGGGATAACGACTGAAGCTTTCTTT. It specifies CASSPVRTGITTEAFF. The rearrangement uses TRBV18 and TRBJ1-1; TRBD1 aligns across 8 bases. This CDR3 region has 16 residues. V gave up 3 bases and J gave up 5 bases; unmatched junction bases: 11. Germline-derived CDR1 and CDR2 are KGHSH and LQKENI.

This chain joins TRBV6-5 and TRBJ2-2, with D maybe TRBD1 (6 bases). The CDR3 runs to 14 residues. Trimming left V 6 bases short and J 1 base short, with 9 bases between. CDR1 is MNHEY and CDR2 is SVGAGI in the germline V gene. The CDR3: CASRRGQNTGELFF. In DNA form, the CDR3 reads TGTGCCAGCAGACGGGGACAGAACACCGGGGAGCTGTTTTTT.